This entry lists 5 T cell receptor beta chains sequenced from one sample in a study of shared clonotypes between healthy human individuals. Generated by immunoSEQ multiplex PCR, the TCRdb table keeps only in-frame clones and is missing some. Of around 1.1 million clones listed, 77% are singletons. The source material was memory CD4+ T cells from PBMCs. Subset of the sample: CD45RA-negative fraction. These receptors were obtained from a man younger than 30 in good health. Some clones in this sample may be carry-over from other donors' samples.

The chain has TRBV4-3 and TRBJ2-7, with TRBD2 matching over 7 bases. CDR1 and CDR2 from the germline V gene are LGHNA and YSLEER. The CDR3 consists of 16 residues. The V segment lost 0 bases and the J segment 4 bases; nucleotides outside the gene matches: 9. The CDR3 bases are TGCGCCAGCAGCCAAGATTTTGGCGGGAGCGGTTACGAGCAGTACTTC. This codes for CASSQDFGGSGYEQYF.

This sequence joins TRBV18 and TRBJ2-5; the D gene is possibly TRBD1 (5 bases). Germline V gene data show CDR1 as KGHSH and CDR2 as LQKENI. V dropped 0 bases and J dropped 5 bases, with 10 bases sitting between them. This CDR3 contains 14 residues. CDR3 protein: CASSPPGAEETQYF. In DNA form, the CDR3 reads TGTGCCAGCTCACCACCAGGGGCCGAGGAGACCCAGTACTTC.

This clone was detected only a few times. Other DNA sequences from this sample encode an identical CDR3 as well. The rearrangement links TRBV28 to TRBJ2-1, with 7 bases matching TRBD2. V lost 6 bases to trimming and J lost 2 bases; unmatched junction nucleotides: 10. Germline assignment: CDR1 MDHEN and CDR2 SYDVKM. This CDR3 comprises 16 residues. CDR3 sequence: CASSPLSGRPYNEQFF. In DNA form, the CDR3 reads TGTGCCAGCAGCCCCCTGTCCGGGAGGCCCTACAATGAGCAGTTCTTC.

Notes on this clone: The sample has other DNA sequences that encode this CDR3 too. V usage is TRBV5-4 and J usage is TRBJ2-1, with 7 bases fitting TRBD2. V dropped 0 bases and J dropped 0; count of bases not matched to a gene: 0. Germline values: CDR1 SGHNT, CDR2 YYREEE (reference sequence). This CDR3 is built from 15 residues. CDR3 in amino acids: CASSLGGSSYNEQFF. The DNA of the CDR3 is TGTGCCAGCAGCTTGGGCGGGAGCTCCTACAATGAGCAGTTCTTC.

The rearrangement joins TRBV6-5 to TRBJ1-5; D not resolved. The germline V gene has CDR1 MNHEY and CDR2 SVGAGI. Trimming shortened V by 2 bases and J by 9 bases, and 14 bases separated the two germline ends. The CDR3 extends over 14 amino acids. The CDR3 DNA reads TGTGCCAGCAGTTACGATCGGCTCGTCGGGCCCCAGCATTTT. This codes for CASSYDRLVGPQHF.